The source of this T cell receptor beta chain is a study of shared clonotypes between healthy human individuals. Study-level results: Sampling used blood alone; tissue repertoires probably differ.

Repertoires were generated with immunoSEQ multiplex PCR, while TCRdb's copy carries only in-frame clones and drops some. The repertoire has some 1,400,000 clones, around 95% of them found once; the top ten carry 1.2%. Note on this clone: The antigen is undetermined.

Per germline, CDR1 SNHLY and CDR2 FYNNEI. The CDR3 spans 15 residues. Between the trimmed V and J ends, which lost 6 bases and 2 bases, there was a span of 16 bases. Donors included only healthy HIV-negative adults lacking recent acute infections or vaccinations. CD4+ cells were split into CD45RA+ naive and CD45RA-negative memory subsets. The sequencing input was naive CD4+ T cells sorted from blood. This sample's subset: CD45RA+ positively selected. V usage is TRBV2 and J usage is TRBJ1-2; TRBD1 is a possible D gene (6 bases). The receptor's source is a man aged 30-40 years in good health. CDR3 residues: CASSGEDSANYGYTF. DNA for the CDR3: TGTGCCAGCAGCGGTGAGGACAGCGCCAACTATGGCTACACCTTC. Variable domain in full (rest from reference TRBV2 and TRBJ1-2): EPEVTQTPSHQVTQMGQEVILRCVPISNHLYFYWYRQILGQKVEFLVSFYNNEISEKSEIFDDQFSVERPDGSNFTLKIRSTKLEDSAMYFCASSGEDSANYGYTFGSGTRLTVV.